The 18 T cell receptor beta chains presented below share a single source sample, sequenced in a study of blood T cell repertoires in COVID-19. Sequencing was performed with immunoSEQ multiplex PCR; in TCRdb, only in-frame clones are kept and a portion is missing. The top ten hold around 3.5% of the sample, which has approximately 350,000 clones, approximately 89% seen once. Sequences were obtained from peripheral blood. All receptors come from a woman aged 18-29 years who had recovered from COVID-19.

In DNA form, the CDR3 reads TGTGCCACCAGTGCCCTCGGACAGCAACAAGAGACCCAGTACTTC. It translates to CATSALGQQQETQYF. This chain connects TRBV24-1 to TRBJ2-5, with a possible D match to TRBD1 (6 bases). CDR1 and CDR2 (germline): KGHDR, SFDVKD. This CDR3 spans 15 amino acids. The V gene lost 5 bases and the J gene lost 2 bases, with 14 bases spanning the gap.

J is TRBJ2-1 and V is TRBV6-2 or TRBV6-3, with TRBD2 matching 10 bases. V was clipped by 5 bases and J by 9 bases; unmatched bases: 7. Germline CDR1 MNHEY, CDR2 SVGEGT. This CDR3 is 14 amino acids long. The CDR3 here is CASSLISGRSEQFF. CDR3 nucleotide sequence: TGTGCCAGCAGTCTCATTAGCGGGAGGAGTGAGCAGTTCTTC.

The V call is TRBV24-1, the J call TRBJ2-6; TRBD1 might be the D (6 bases). The CDR3 is made up of 13 amino acids. Germline V gene lookup returns CDR1 KGHDR and CDR2 SFDVKD. V shed 10 bases and J shed 2 bases, with 8 bases lying between them. The CDR3 here is CATGGPGANVLTF. The CDR3 bases are TGTGCCACAGGGGGTCCTGGGGCCAACGTCCTGACTTTC.

The chain employs TRBV2 and TRBJ1-1; D is undetermined. With 7 bases removed from V and 4 bases from J, the gap between germline ends came to 16 bases. Germline-derived CDR1 and CDR2 are SNHLY and FYNNEI. There are 14 residues in the CDR3. Here the CDR3 DNA reads TGTGCCAGCACCCGTTACGGGGTCGGCACTGAAGCTTTCTTT. As protein: CASTRYGVGTEAFF.

This clone was recorded only once. The CDR3 is CASSKSSLVWNEQFF. The CDR3 DNA reads TGTGCCAGCAGTAAATCTAGCTTGGTATGGAATGAGCAGTTCTTC. The gene calls are TRBV6-5 and TRBJ2-1; D might be TRBD2 (5 bases). V was shortened by 5 bases and J by 7 bases, with 18 bases between the two germline ends. Germline V gene lookup returns CDR1 MNHEY and CDR2 SVGAGI. The CDR3 runs 15 residues.

In its sample, this clone was seen a few times. The rearrangement links TRBV19 to TRBJ1-5, with 9 bases fitting TRBD1. CDR3 length: 15 amino acids. Germline CDR1 reads LNHDA; CDR2 reads SQIVND (reference sequence). J lost 7 bases, V lost 2 bases, and 6 bases had no gene match. The CDR3 DNA reads as TGTGCCAGTAGTATAAGGGACAGGGACAGACAGCCCCAGCATTTT. Residues: CASSIRDRDRQPQHF.

The chain combines TRBV6-6 with TRBJ1-5; TRBD1 matches at 8 bases. CDR1 MNHNY and CDR2 SVGAGI come from the germline V gene (reference sequence). V dropped 5 bases and J dropped 6; count of bases not matched to a gene: 6. This CDR3 is 14 amino acids long. CDR3 loop: CASSRTGWSQPQHF. CDR3 DNA: TGTGCCAGCAGTCGGACAGGGTGGAGTCAGCCCCAGCATTTT.

The chain couples TRBV11-3 to TRBJ2-1; 7 bases fit TRBD1. The CDR3 totals 12 residues. The V gene end was trimmed by 5 bases and the J gene end by 7 bases; junction bases not matched to a gene: 2. Germline V gene lookup returns CDR1 SGHNT and CDR2 YENEEA. This chain's CDR3 is CASSETGNEQFF. CDR3 in DNA: TGTGCCAGCAGCGAGACAGGGAATGAGCAGTTCTTC.

This chain links TRBV2 with TRBJ1-5, with a weak D call TRBD1 (5 bases). V lost 6 bases and J 0 bases, leaving 9 bases between the germline ends. The germline V gene has CDR1 SNHLY and CDR2 FYNNEI. This CDR3 region has 14 residues. The CDR3 reads CASRIQGSNQPQHF. CDR3 nucleotide sequence: TGTGCCAGCAGAATCCAGGGTAGCAATCAGCCCCAGCATTTT.

The chain is built from TRBV7-2 and TRBJ2-5; 9 bases line up with TRBD2. J gave up 4 bases and V 2 bases, and 2 bases lay outside the gene matches. The CDR3 runs 14 residues. Germline CDR1 and CDR2: SGHTA and FQGNSA. CDR3 region: CASSLSGRSETQYF. CDR3 coding DNA: TGTGCCAGCAGCTTAAGCGGGAGGTCAGAGACCCAGTACTTC.

The chain couples TRBV7-9 to TRBJ1-1; D gene unclear. CDR1 and CDR2 (germline): SEHNR, FQNEAQ (reference sequence). V dropped 0 bases and J dropped 4 bases, with 6 bases sitting between them. The CDR3 spans 13 residues. CDR3 sequence (DNA): TGTGCCAGCAGCTTAGCGCGGGTCACTGAAGCTTTCTTT. It specifies CASSLARVTEAFF.

J is TRBJ2-5 and V is TRBV2; possible D gene TRBD1, 5 bases. Trimming pared 3 bases from V and 3 bases from J, leaving 14 bases between. This CDR3 spans 15 amino acids. In germline, CDR1 is SNHLY, CDR2 FYNNEI. The CDR3 protein is CASSDSGPGEETQYF. The CDR3 DNA follows: TGTGCCAGCAGTGATTCAGGGCCCGGCGAAGAGACCCAGTACTTC.

The genes are TRBV6-2 or TRBV6-3 and TRBJ1-2; no definite D call. V lost 0 bases, J lost 8 bases, and 10 bases lay in between. This CDR3 is 13 amino acids long. Germline V gene data show CDR1 as MNHEY and CDR2 as SVGEGT. CDR3 loop: CASSYSTGGGYTF. Here the CDR3 DNA reads TGTGCCAGCAGTTACTCGACGGGAGGGGGCTACACCTTC.

The V call is TRBV13, the J call TRBJ2-2, with TRBD2 matching 15 bases. Germline-derived CDR1 and CDR2 are PRHDT and FYEKMQ (reference sequence). J lost 6 bases, V lost 4 bases, and 9 bases had no gene match. This CDR3 region has 18 residues. The CDR3 loop reads CASSSSGTSGRISGELFF. CDR3 nucleotides: TGTGCCAGCAGCTCTTCCGGGACTAGCGGGAGGATATCCGGGGAGCTGTTTTTT.

The J gene is TRBJ1-2, the V gene TRBV3-1 (or the pseudogene TRBV3-2), with D unresolved. The germline V and J ends were trimmed by 1 base and 2 bases, with 8 bases remaining between them. CDR1 and CDR2 from the germline V gene are LGHDT and YNNKEL (reference sequence). This CDR3 contains 14 residues. CDR3 sequence reads: CASSQGQANYGYTF. The CDR3 bases are TGTGCCAGCAGCCAAGGGCAGGCCAACTATGGCTACACCTTC.

The chain's CDR3 is CASGSNLAGDAETQYF. The CDR3, as DNA: TGTGCTAGTGGTTCGAACCTAGCGGGAGATGCCGAGACCCAGTACTTC. The J gene is TRBJ2-5, the V gene TRBV12-5; 10 bases map to TRBD2. Losses at the gene ends were 4 bases for V and 5 bases for J; bases not matched to a gene: 10. The germline gives CDR1 LGHNT, CDR2 FRNRAP. The CDR3 contains 16 residues.

The V call is TRBV30, the J call TRBJ1-5; D may be TRBD1 (5 bases). Germline assignment: CDR1 GTSNPN and CDR2 SVGIG (reference sequence). With 1 base removed from V and 8 bases from J, the gap between germline ends came to 12 bases. The CDR3 loop spans 13 amino acids. CDR3 nucleotides: TGTGCCTGGAGTGGGCAGGGTAGGAAGCCCCAGCATTTT. Residues: CAWSGQGRKPQHF.

The V gene is TRBV11-2, the J gene TRBJ2-2; D is unresolved. Per the germline V gene, CDR1 is SGHAT and CDR2 is FQNNGV. The CDR3 consists of 13 residues. V lost 6 bases to trimming and J lost 5 bases, with 10 bases between them. CDR3 coding DNA: TGTGCCAGCAGACAAAGCAGGACCGGGGAGCTGTTTTTT. This translates into CASRQSRTGELFF. The full variable domain, its missing parts supplied by reference TRBV11-2 and TRBJ2-2, is EAGVAQSPRYKIIEKRQSVAFWCNPISGHATLYWYQQILGQGPKLLIQFQNNGVVDDSQLPKDRFSAERLKGVDSTLKIQPAKLEDSAVYLCASRQSRTGELFFGEGSRLTVL.